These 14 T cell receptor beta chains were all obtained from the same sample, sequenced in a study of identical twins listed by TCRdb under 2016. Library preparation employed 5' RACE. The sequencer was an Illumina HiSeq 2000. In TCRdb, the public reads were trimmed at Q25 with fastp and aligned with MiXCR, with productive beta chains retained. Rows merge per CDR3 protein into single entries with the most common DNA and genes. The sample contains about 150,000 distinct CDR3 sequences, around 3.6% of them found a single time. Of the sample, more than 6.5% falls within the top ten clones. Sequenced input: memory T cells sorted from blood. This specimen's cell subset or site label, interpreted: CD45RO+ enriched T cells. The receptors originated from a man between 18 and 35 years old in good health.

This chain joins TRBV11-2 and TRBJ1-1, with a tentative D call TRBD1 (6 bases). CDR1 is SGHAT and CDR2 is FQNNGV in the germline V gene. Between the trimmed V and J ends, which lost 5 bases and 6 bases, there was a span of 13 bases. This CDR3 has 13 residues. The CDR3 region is CASSPGARSEAFF. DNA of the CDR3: TGTGCCAGCAGCCCGGGGGCCCGGTCTGAAGCTTTCTTT.

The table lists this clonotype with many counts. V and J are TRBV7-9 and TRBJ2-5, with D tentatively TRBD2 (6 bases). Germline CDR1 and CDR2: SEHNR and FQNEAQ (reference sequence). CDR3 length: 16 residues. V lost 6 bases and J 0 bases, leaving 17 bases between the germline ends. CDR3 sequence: CASRKGLGGNQETQYF. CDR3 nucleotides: TGTGCCAGCAGAAAGGGCCTGGGAGGAAACCAAGAGACCCAGTACTTC.

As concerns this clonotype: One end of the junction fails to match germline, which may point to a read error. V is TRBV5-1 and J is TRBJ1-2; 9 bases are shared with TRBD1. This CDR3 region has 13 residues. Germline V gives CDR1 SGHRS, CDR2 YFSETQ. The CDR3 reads CVSSLGQGDGYTF. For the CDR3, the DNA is TGCGTCAGCAGCTTGGGACAGGGAGATGGCTACACCTTC.

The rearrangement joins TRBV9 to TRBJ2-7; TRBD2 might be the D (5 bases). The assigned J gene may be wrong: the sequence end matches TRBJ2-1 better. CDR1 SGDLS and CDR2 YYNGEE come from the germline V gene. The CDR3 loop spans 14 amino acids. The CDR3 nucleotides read TGTGCCAGCAGCGTTTCGGGGAGCTCCTACGAGCAGTTCTTC. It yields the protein CASSVSGSSYEQFF.

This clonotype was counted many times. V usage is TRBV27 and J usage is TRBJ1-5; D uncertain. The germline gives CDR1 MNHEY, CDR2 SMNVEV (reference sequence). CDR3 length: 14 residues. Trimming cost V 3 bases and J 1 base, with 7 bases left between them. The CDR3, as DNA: TGTGCCAGCAGTTTCTGGGGAAGCAATCAGCCCCAGCATTTT. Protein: CASSFWGSNQPQHF.

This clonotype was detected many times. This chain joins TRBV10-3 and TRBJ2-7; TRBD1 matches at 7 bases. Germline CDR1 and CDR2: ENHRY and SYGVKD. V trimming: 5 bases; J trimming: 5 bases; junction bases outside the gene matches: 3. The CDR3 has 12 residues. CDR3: CAISRTGDEQYV. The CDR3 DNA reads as TGTGCCATCAGTCGGACAGGCGACGAGCAGTACGTC.

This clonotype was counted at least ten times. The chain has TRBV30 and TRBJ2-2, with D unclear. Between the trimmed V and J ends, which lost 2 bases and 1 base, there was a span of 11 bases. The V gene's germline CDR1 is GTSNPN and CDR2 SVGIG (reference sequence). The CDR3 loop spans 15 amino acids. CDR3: CAWSFGVMNTGELFF. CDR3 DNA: TGTGCCTGGAGTTTTGGGGTTATGAACACCGGGGAGCTGTTTTTT.

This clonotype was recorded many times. CDR3 sequence: CASSSGGGAGMKTQYF. CDR3 DNA: TGTGCCAGCAGTAGTGGAGGTGGAGCGGGAATGAAGACCCAGTACTTC. This chain uses TRBV27 with TRBJ2-5; 7 nucleotides line up with TRBD2. V shed 5 bases, J shed 6 bases, and the junction held 15 bases outside the gene matches. The CDR3 covers 16 residues. In germline, CDR1 is MNHEY, CDR2 SMNVEV (reference sequence).

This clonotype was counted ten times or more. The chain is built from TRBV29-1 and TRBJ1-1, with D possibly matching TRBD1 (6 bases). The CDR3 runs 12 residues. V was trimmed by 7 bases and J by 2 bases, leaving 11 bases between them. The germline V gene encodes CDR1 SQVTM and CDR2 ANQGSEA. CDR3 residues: CSEWGPNTEAFF. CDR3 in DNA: TGCAGCGAGTGGGGGCCAAACACTGAAGCTTTCTTT.

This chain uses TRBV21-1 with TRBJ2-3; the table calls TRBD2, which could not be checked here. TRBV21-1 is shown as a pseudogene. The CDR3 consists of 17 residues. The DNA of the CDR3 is TGTGCCAGCAGCCCAGAGCCGACAGGCCCGTCCCGTGATACGCAGTATTTT. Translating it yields CASSPEPTGPSRDTQYF.

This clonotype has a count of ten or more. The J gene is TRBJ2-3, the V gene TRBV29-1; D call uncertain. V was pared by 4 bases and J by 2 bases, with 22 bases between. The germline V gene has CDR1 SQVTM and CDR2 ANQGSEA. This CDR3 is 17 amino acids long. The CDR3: CSVAGGADMGDTDTQYF. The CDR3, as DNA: TGCAGCGTTGCGGGCGGAGCAGACATGGGCGACACAGATACGCAGTATTTT.

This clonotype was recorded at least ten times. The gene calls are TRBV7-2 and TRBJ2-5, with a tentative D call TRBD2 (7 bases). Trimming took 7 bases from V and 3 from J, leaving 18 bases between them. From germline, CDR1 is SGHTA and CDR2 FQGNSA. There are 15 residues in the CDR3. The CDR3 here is CASTRVAGAKETQYF. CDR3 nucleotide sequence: TGTGCCAGCACCAGAGTGGCGGGGGCAAAAGAGACCCAGTACTTC. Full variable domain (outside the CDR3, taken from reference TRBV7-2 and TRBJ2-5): GAGVSQSPSNKVTEKGKDVELRCDPISGHTALYWYRQSLGQGLEFLIYFQGNSAPDKSGLPSDRFSAERTGGSVSTLTIQRTQQEDSAVYLCASTRVAGAKETQYFGPGTRLLVL.

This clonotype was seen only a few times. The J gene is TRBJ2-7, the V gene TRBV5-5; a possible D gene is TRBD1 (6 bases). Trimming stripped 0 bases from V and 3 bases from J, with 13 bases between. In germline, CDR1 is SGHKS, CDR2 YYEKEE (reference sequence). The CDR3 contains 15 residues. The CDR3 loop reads CASSLVHRASYEQYV. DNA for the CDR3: TGTGCCAGCAGCTTGGTACACAGGGCTAGCTACGAGCAGTACGTC.

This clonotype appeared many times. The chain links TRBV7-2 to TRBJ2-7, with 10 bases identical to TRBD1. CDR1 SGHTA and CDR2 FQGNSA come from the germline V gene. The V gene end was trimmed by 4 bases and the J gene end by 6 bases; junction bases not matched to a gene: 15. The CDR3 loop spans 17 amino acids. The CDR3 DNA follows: TGTGCCAGCAGCTCACGATGGCCGGGACAGGGGTCGAGCGAGCAGTACTTC. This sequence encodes CASSSRWPGQGSSEQYF.